This T cell receptor beta chain was found in a study of beta chain features in type 1 diabetes. Study information: The study examined about 100,000,000 sorted cells across all samples. Whole-study findings and limits: Insertions at VDJ junctions were less frequent in type 1 diabetes patients. These patients also deleted more nucleotides at the same junctions. Over-representation of high TCR-expressing cells was a possible consequence of cDNA sequencing.

One heparinised blood draw averaging roughly 120 mL was given by each donor. Unmatched junction bases numbered 5, after V lost 0 bases and J lost 6 bases. This CDR3 has 15 amino acids. Germline CDR1 SGHRS, CDR2 YFSETQ. Every bit of the isolated RNA underwent reverse transcription, so sequencing read expressed TCRB transcripts. The repertoire was sequenced with immunoSEQ multiplex PCR; TCRdb's copy has only in-frame clones and lacks some. The sample records 400,000 to 500,000 clones, approximately 13% being singletons. Concerning this clone itself: What it recognizes is unknown.

The V and J genes are TRBV5-1 and TRBJ2-1; TRBD2 agrees at 8 bases. The sequence was obtained from a man aged 30 to 45 in good health. Source material: naive CD4+ T cells from blood. The CDR3 nucleotides are TGCGCCAGCAGCTTGGGTCTAGCGGGTAGCAATGAGCAGTTCTTC. Translated, it gives CASSLGLAGSNEQFF.